The source of this TCR beta chain is a study of blood T cell repertoires in COVID-19. Produced via immunoSEQ multiplex PCR; TCRdb's table is partial and in-frame only. The table includes about 99,000 clones, roughly 83% detected once. The CDR3 totals 16 residues. Germline V lookup: CDR1 LGHDT, CDR2 YNNKEL (reference sequence). The germline V and J ends were trimmed by 4 bases and 1 base, with 16 bases remaining between them. V gene TRBV3-1 (or the pseudogene TRBV3-2) combines with J gene TRBJ1-1, with D possibly TRBD1 on 5 matching bases. The sequenced material came from peripheral blood. This clonotype originated in a woman older than 75 with active or convalescent COVID-19. As DNA, the CDR3 is TGTGCCAGCAGCCCGTTACAGGCCTCGGGGAACACTGAAGCTTTCTTT. Its protein product is CASSPLQASGNTEAFF.